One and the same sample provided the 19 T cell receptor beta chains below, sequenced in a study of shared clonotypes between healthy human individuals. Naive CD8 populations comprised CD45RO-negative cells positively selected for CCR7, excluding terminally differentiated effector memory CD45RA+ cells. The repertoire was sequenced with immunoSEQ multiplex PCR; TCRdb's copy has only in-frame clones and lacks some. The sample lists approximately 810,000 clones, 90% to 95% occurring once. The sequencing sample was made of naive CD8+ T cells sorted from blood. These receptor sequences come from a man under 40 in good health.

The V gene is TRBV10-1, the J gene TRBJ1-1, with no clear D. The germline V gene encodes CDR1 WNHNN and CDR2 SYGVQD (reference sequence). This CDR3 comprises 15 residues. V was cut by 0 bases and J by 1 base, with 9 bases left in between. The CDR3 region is CASSESGKGNTEAFF. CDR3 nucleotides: TGCGCCAGCAGTGAGTCTGGTAAGGGGAACACTGAAGCTTTCTTT.

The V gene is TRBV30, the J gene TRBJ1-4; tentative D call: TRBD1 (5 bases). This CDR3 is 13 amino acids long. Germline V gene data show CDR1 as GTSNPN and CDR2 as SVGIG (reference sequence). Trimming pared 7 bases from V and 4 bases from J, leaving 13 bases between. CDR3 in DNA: TGTGCCTCCACGGGGGATTATAATGAAAAACTGTTTTTT. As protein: CASTGDYNEKLFF.

DNA for the CDR3: TGCGCCAGCAGCCTTGGTGCAAGAGCAGGGGGAACTGAAGCTTTCTTT. It is translated as CASSLGARAGGTEAFF. The rearrangement links TRBV4-3 to TRBJ1-1; 7 bases agree with TRBD1. V was clipped by 4 bases and J by 5 bases; unmatched bases: 13. CDR1 and CDR2 from the germline V gene are LGHNA and YSLEER. The CDR3 runs 16 residues.

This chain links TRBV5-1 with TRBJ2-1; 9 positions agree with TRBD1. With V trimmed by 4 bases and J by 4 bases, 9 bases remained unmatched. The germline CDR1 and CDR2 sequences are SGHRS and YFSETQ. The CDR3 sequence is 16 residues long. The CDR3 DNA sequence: TGCGCCAGCAGCGCCGGGACAGGGAAATCTTACAATGAGCAGTTCTTC. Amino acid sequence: CASSAGTGKSYNEQFF.

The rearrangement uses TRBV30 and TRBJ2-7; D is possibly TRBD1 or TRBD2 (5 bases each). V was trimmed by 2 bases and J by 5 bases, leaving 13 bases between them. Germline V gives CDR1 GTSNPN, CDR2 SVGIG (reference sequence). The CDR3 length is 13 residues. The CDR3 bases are TGTGCCTGGAGTTGGGGGAGTATCGACGAGCAGTACTTC. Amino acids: CAWSWGSIDEQYF.

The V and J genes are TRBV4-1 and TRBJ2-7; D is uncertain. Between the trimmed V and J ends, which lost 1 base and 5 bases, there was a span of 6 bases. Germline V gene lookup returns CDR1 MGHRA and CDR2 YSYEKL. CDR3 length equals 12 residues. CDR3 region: CASSQGSHEQYF. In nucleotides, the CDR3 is TGCGCCAGCAGCCAAGGGAGCCACGAGCAGTACTTC.

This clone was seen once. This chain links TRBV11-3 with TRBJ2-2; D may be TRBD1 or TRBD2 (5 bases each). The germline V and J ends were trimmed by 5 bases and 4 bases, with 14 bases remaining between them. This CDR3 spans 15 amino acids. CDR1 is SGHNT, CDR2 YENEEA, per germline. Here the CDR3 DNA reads TGTGCCAGCAGCCACCGGGACGACGCCACCGGGGAGCTGTTTTTT. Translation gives CASSHRDDATGELFF.

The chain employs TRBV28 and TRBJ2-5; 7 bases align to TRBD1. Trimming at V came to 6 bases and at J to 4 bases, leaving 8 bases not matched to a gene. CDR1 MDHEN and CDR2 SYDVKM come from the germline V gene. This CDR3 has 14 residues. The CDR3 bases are TGTGCCAGCAGCTATGACAGGGAGCGAGAGACCCAGTACTTC. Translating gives CASSYDRERETQYF.

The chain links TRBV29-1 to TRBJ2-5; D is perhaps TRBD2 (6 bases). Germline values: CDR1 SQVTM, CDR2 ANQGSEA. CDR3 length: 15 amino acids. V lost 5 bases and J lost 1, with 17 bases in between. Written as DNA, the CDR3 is TGCAGCGTTAATGACCCGAACGGGGGCCAAGAGACCCAGTACTTC. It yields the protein CSVNDPNGGQETQYF.

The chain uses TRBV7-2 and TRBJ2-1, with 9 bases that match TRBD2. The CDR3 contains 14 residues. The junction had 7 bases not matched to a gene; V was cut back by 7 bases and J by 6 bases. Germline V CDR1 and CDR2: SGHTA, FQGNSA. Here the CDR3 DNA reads TGTGCCAGCACCCTAGCGGGATTCGGCAATGAGCAGTTCTTC. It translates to CASTLAGFGNEQFF.

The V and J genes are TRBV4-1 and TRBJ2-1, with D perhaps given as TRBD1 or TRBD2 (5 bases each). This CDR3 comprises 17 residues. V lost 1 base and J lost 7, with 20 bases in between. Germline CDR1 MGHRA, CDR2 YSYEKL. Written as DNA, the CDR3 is TGCGCCAGCAGCCAAGTAGGGGACGACCCGACGGTGAATGAGCAGTTCTTC. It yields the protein CASSQVGDDPTVNEQFF.

CDR3 sequence: CASSSEIYEQYF. In DNA form, the CDR3 reads TGTGCCAGCAGTTCGGAGATCTACGAGCAGTACTTC. This chain connects TRBV6-6 to TRBJ2-7; D is uncertain. CDR1 is MNHNY, CDR2 SVGAGI, per germline (reference sequence). Deletions cut 4 bases from V and 3 bases from J, with 7 bases between. CDR3 length: 12 amino acids.

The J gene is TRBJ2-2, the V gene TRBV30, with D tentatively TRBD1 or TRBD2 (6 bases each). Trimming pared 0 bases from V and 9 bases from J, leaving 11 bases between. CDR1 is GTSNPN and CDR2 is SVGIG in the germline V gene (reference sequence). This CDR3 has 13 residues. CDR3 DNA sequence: TGTGCCTGGAGTGTACTCGGGGGCAGGGAGCTGTTTTTT. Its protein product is CAWSVLGGRELFF.

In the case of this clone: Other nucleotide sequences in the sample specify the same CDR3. The CDR3 DNA is TGTGCCAGCAGTTTCCTCGCGGGGGGCGACGAGCAGTACTTC. This encodes CASSFLAGGDEQYF. The V and J genes are TRBV27 and TRBJ2-7, with 8 nucleotides matching TRBD2. Losses at the gene ends were 3 bases for V and 5 bases for J; bases not matched to a gene: 6. Germline-derived CDR1 and CDR2 are MNHEY and SMNVEV (reference sequence). CDR3 length: 14 amino acids.

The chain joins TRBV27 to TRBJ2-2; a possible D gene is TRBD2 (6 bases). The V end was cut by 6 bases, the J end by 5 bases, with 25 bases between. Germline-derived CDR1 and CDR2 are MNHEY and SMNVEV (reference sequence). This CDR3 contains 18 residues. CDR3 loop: CASRKPVTGLLNTGELFF. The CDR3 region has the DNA TGTGCCAGCAGGAAGCCAGTCACGGGACTTCTAAATACCGGGGAGCTGTTTTTT.

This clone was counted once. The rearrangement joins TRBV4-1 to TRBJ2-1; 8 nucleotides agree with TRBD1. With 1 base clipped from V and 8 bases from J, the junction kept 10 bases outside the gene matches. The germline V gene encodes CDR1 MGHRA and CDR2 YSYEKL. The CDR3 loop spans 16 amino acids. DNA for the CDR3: TGCGCCAGCAGCCAAGGAGGGGGACAGGCGGTCGATGAGCAGTTCTTC. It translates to CASSQGGGQAVDEQFF.

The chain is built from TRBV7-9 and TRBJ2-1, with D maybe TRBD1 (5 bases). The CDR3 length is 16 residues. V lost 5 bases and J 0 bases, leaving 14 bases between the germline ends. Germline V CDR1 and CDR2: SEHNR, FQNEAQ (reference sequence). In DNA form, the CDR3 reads TGTGCCAGCAGCGGTTGGGGCGCCAGCTCCTACAATGAGCAGTTCTTC. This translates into CASSGWGASSYNEQFF.

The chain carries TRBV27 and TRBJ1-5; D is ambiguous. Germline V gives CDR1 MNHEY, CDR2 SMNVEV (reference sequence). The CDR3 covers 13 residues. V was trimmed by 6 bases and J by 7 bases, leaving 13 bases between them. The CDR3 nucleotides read TGTGCCAGCAGCCCCAGCGACTGGCAGCCCCAGCATTTT. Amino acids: CASSPSDWQPQHF.

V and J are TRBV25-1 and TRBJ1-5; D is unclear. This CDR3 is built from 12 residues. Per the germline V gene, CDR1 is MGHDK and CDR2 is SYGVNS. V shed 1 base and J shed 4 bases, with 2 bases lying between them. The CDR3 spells CASSEWNQPQHF. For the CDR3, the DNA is TGTGCCAGCAGTGAATGGAATCAGCCCCAGCATTTT.